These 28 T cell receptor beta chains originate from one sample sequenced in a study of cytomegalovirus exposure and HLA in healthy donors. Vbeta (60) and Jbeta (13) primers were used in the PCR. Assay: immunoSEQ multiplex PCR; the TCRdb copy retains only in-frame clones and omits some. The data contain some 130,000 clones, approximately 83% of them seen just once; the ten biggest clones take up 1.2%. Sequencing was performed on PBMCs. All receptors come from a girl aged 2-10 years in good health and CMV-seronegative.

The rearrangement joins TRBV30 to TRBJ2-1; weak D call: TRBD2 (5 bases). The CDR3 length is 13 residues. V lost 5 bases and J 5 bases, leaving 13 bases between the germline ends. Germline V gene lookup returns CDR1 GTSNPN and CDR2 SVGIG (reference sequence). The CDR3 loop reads CAWSERTNNEQFF. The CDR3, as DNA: TGTGCCTGGTCTGAGCGGACCAACAATGAGCAGTTCTTC.

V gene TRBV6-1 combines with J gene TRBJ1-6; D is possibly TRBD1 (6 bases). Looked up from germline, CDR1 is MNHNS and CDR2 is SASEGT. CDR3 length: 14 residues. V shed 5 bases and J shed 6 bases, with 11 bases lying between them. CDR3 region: CASSRGSGNSPLHF. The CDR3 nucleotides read TGTGCCAGCAGTAGGGGGTCGGGTAATTCACCCCTCCACTTT.

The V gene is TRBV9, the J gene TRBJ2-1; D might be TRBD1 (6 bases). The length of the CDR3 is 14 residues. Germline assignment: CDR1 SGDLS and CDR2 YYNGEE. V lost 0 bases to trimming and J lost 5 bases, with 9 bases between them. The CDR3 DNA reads TGTGCCAGCAGCGTAGCGGGACAACACAATGAGCAGTTCTTC. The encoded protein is CASSVAGQHNEQFF.

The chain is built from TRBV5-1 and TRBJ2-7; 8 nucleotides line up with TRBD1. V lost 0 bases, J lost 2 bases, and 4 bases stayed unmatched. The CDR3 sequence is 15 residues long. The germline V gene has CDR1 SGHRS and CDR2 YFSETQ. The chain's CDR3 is CASSLGPGQAYEQYF. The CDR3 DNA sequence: TGCGCCAGCAGCTTGGGGCCGGGACAGGCCTACGAGCAGTACTTC. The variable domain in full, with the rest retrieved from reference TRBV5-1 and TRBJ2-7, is KAGVTQTPRYLIKTRGQQVTLSCSPISGHRSVSWYQQTPGQGLQFLFEYFSETQRNKGNFPGRFSGRQFSNSRSEMNVSTLELGDSALYLCASSLGPGQAYEQYFGPGTRLTVT.

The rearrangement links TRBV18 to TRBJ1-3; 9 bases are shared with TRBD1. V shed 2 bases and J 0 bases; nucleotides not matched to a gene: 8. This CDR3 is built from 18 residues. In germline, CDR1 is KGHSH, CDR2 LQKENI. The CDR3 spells CASSPIGGTGTSGNTIYF. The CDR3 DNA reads TGTGCCAGCTCACCAATAGGAGGGACAGGGACCTCTGGAAACACCATATATTTT.

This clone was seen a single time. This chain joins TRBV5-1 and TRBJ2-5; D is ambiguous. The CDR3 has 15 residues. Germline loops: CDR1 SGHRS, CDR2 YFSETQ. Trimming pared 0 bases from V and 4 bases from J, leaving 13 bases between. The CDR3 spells CASSLDGTSIETQYF. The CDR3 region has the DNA TGCGCCAGCAGCTTGGATGGCACCTCCATAGAGACCCAGTACTTC.

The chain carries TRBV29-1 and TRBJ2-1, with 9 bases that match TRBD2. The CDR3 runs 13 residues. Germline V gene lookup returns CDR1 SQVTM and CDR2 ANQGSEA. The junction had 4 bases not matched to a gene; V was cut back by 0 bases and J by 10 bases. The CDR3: CSVEDTAGGEQFF. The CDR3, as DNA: TGCAGCGTTGAAGATACGGCGGGAGGGGAGCAGTTCTTC.

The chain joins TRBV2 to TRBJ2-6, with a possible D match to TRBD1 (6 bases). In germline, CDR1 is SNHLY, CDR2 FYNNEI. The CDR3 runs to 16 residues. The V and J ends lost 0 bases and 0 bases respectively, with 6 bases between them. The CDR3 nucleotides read TGTGCCAGCAGTGAAGCACAGGGCTCTGGGGCCAACGTCCTGACTTTC. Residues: CASSEAQGSGANVLTF. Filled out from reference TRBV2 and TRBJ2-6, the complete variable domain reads EPEVTQTPSHQVTQMGQEVILRCVPISNHLYFYWYRQILGQKVEFLVSFYNNEISEKSEIFDDQFSVERPDGSNFTLKIRSTKLEDSAMYFCASSEAQGSGANVLTFGAGSRLTVL.

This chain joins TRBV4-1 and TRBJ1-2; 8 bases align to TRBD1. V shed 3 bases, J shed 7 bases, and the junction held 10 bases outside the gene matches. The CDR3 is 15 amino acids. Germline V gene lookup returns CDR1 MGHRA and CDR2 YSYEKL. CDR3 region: CASSQAAQGDTGYTF. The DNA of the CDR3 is TGCGCCAGCAGCCAGGCCGCACAGGGGGACACTGGCTACACCTTC.

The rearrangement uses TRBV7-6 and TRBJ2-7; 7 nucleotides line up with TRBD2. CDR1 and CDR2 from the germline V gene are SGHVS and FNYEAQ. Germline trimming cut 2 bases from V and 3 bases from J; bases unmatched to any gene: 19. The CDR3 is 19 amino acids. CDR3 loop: CASSLSGASGGQINYEQYF. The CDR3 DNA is TGTGCCAGCAGCTTATCCGGGGCTAGCGGAGGCCAAATAAACTACGAGCAGTACTTC. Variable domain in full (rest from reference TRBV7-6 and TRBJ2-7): GAGVSQSPRYKVTKRGQDVALRCDPISGHVSLYWYRQALGQGPEFLTYFNYEAQQDKSGLPNDRFSAERPEGSISTLTIQRTEQRDSAMYRCASSLSGASGGQINYEQYFGPGTRLTVT.

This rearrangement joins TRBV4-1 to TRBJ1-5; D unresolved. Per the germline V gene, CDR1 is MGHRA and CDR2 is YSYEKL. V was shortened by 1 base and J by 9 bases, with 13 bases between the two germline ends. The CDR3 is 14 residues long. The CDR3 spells CASSQVGQRRPQHF. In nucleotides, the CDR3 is TGCGCCAGCAGCCAAGTCGGTCAGAGGAGGCCCCAGCATTTT.

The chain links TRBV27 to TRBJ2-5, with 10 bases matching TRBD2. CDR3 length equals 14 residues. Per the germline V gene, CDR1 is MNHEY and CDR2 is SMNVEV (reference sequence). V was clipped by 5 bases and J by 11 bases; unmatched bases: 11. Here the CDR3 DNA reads TGTGCCAGCAGTGTGTCTAGCGGGAGCGGAGAGCAGTACTTC. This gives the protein CASSVSSGSGEQYF.

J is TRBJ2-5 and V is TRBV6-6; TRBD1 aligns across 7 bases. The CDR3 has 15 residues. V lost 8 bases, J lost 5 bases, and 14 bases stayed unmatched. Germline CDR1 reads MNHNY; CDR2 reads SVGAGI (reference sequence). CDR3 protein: CASGVNRGIRETQYF. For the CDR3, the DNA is TGTGCCAGCGGGGTTAACAGGGGCATCAGGGAGACCCAGTACTTC.

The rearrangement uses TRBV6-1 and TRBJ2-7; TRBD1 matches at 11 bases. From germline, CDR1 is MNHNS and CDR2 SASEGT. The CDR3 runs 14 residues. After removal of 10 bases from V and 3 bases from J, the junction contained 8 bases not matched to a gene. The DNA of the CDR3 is TGTGCCACCGACGGGACAGGGGGATTCTACGAGCAGTACTTC. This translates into CATDGTGGFYEQYF.

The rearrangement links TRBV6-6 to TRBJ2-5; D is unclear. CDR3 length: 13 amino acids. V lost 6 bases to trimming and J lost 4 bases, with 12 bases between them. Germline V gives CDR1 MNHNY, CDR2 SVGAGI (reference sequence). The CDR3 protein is CASRRTSGETQYF. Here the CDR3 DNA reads TGTGCCAGCAGACGCACGAGTGGAGAGACCCAGTACTTC.

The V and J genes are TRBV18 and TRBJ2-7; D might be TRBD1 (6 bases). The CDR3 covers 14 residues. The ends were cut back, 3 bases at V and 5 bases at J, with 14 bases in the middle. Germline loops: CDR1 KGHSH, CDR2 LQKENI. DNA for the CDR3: TGTGCCAGCTCACCGTTAACAGGGATCGACGAGCAGTACTTC. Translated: CASSPLTGIDEQYF.

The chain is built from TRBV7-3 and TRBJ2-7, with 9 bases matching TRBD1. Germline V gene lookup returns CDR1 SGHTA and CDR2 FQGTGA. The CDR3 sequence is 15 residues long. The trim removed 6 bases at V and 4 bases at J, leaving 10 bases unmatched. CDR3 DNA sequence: TGTGCCAGCAGTTTTGGGGGACAGGGCATATACGAGCAGTACTTC. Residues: CASSFGGQGIYEQYF.

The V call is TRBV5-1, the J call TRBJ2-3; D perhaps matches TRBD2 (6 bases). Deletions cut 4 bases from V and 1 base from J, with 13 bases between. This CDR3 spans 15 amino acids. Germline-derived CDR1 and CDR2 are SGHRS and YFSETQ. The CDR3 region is CASSPGREGTDTQYF. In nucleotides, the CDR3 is TGCGCCAGCAGCCCAGGCAGGGAGGGCACAGATACGCAGTATTTT.

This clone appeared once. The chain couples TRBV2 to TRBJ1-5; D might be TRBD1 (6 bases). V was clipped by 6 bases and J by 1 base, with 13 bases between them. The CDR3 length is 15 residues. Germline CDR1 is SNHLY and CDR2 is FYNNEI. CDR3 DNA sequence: TGTGCCAGCAGGTTACAGGGTATCAGCAATCAGCCCCAGCATTTT. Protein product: CASRLQGISNQPQHF.

This CDR3 reads CSVITGTINLGANTEAFF. As DNA, the CDR3 is TGCAGCGTTATCACCGGGACTATCAATTTAGGGGCGAACACTGAAGCTTTCTTT. V usage is TRBV29-1 and J usage is TRBJ1-1; weak D call: TRBD1 (5 bases). Trimming left V 5 bases short and J 1 base short, with 26 bases between. The germline CDR1 and CDR2 sequences are SQVTM and ANQGSEA. The CDR3 contains 18 residues.

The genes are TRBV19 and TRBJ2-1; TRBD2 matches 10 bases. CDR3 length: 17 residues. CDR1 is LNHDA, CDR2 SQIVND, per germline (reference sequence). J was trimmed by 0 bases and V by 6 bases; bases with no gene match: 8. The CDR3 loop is CASRGLAGASSYNEQFF. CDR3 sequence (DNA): TGTGCCAGTAGAGGGCTAGCGGGGGCCAGCTCCTACAATGAGCAGTTCTTC.

CDR3: CASSLSASFREKLFF. The CDR3, as DNA: TGTGCCAGCAGTTTATCTGCGAGTTTTCGGGAAAAACTGTTTTTT. The V call is TRBV27, the J call TRBJ1-4; D remains unclear. This CDR3 is 15 amino acids long. Germline CDR1 and CDR2: MNHEY and SMNVEV (reference sequence). V was trimmed by 0 bases and J by 8 bases, leaving 13 bases between them.

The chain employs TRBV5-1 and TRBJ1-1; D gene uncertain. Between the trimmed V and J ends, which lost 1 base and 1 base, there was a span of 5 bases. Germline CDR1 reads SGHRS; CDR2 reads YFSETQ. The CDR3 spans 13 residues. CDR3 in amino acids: CASSLSKNTEAFF. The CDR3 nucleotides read TGCGCCAGCAGCTTGAGCAAGAACACTGAAGCTTTCTTT.

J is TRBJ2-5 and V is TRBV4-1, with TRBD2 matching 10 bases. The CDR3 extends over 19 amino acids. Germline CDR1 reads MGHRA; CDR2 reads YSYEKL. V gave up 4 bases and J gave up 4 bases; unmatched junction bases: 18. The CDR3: CASSPDRAKRGGPLETQYF. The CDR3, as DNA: TGCGCCAGCAGCCCCGATCGGGCCAAGCGGGGGGGCCCGCTAGAGACCCAGTACTTC.

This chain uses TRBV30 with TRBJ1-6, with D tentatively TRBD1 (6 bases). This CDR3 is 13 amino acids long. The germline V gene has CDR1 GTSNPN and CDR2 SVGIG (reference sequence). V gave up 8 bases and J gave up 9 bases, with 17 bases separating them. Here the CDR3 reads CALEGGRGSPLHF. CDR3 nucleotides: TGTGCCCTAGAGGGGGGGCGGGGTTCACCCCTCCACTTT.

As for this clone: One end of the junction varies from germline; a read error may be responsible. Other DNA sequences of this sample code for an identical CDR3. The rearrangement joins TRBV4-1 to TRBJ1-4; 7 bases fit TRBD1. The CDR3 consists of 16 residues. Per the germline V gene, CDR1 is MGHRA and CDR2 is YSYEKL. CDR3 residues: CASSPTRGRTNEKLFF. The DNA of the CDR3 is TGCGCCAGCAGCCCTACCAGGGGGAGAACTAATGAAAAGCTGTTTTTT.

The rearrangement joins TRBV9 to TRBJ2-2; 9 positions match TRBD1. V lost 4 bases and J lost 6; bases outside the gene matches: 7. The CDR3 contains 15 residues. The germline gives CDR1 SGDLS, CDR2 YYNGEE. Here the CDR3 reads CASSPTGGLPGELFF. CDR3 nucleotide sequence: TGTGCCAGCAGCCCAACAGGGGGCTTACCCGGGGAGCTGTTTTTT.

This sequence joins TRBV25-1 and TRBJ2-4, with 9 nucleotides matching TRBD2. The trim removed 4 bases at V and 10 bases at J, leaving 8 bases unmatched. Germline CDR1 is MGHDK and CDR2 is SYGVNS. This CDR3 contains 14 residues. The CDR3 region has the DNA TGTGCCAGCAGTGGTGGACTAGCGCAGGGAATTCAGTACTTC. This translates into CASSGGLAQGIQYF. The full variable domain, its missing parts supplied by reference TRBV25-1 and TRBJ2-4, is EADIYQTPRYLVIGTGKKITLECSQTMGHDKMYWYQQDPGMELHLIHYSYGVNSTEKGDLSSESTVSRIRTEHFPLTLESARPSHTSQYLCASSGGLAQGIQYFGAGTRLSVL.